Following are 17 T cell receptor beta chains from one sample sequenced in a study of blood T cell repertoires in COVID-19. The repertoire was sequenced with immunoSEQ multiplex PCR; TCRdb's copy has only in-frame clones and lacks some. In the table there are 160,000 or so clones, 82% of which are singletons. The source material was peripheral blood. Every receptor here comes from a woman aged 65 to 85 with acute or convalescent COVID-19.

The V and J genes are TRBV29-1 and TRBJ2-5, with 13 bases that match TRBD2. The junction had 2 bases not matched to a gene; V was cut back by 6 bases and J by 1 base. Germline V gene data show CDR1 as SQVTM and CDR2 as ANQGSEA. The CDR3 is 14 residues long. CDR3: CSVGTSGVQETQYF. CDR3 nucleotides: TGCAGCGTGGGGACTAGCGGGGTCCAAGAGACCCAGTACTTC. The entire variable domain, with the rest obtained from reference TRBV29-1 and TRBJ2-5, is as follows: SAVISQKPSRDICQRGTSLTIQCQVDSQVTMMFWYRQQPGQSLTLIATANQGSEATYESGFVIDKFPISRPNLTFSTLTVSNMSPEDSSIYLCSVGTSGVQETQYFGPGTRLLVL.

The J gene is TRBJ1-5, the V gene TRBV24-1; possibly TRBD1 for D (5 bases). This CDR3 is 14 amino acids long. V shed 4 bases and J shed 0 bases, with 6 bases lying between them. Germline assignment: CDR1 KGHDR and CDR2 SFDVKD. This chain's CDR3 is CATSETDSNQPQHF. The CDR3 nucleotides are TGTGCCACCAGTGAGACAGATAGCAATCAGCCCCAGCATTTT.

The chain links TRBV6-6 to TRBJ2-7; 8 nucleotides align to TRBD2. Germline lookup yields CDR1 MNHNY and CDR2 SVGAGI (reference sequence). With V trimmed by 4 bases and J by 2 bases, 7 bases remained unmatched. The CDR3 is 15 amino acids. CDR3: CASSFRAGATYEQYF. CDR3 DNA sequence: TGTGCCAGCAGTTTCCGAGCGGGGGCTACCTACGAGCAGTACTTC.

The CDR3 sequence: CASSLISGREKLFF. CDR3 DNA: TGTGCCAGCAGTTTGATATCGGGTCGAGAAAAACTGTTTTTT. The chain employs TRBV28 and TRBJ1-4; D unresolved. The germline V gene has CDR1 MDHEN and CDR2 SYDVKM. The CDR3 contains 14 residues. V was clipped by 3 bases and J by 8 bases, with 13 bases between them.

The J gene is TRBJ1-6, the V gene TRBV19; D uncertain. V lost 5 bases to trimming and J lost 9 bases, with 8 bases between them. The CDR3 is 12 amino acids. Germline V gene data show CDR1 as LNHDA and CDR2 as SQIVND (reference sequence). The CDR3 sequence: CASSLPSSPLHF. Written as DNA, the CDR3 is TGTGCCAGTAGTCTACCTTCTTCACCCCTCCACTTT.

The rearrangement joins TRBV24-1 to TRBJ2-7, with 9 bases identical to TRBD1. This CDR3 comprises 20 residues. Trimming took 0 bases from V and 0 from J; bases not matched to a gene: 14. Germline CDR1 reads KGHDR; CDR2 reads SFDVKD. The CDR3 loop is CATSDLVWGTGTFLSYEQYF. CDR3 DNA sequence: TGTGCCACCAGTGATTTGGTATGGGGGACAGGGACCTTCCTCTCCTACGAGCAGTACTTC.

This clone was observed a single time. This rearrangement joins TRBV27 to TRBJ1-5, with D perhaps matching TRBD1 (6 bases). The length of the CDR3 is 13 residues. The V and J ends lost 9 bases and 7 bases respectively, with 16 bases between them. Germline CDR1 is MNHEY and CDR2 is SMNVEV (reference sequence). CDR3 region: CASKVGAGQPQHF. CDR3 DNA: TGTGCCAGTAAGGTGGGGGCTGGGCAGCCCCAGCATTTT.

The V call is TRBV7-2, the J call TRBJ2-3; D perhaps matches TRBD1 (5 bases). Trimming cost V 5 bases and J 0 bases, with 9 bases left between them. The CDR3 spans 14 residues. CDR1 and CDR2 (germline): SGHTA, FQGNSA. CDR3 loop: CASSVDSSTDTQYF. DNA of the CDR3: TGTGCCAGCAGCGTTGACAGTAGCACAGATACGCAGTATTTT. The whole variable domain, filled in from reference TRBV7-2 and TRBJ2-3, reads GAGVSQSPSNKVTEKGKDVELRCDPISGHTALYWYRQSLGQGLEFLIYFQGNSAPDKSGLPSDRFSAERTGGSVSTLTIQRTQQEDSAVYLCASSVDSSTDTQYFGPGTRLTVL.

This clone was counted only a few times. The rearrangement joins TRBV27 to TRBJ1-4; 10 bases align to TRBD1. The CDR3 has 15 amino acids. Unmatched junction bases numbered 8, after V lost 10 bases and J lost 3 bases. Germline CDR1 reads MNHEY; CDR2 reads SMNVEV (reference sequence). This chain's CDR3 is CATQRDRGPNEKLFF. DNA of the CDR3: TGTGCCACTCAAAGGGACAGGGGACCTAATGAAAAACTGTTTTTT.

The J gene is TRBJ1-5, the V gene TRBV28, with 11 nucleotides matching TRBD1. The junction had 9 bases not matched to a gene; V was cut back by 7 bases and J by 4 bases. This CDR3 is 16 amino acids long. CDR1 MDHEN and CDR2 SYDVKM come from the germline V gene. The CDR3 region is CASNRPGTGGNQPQHF. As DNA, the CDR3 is TGTGCCAGCAACCGTCCCGGGACAGGGGGAAATCAGCCCCAGCATTTT.

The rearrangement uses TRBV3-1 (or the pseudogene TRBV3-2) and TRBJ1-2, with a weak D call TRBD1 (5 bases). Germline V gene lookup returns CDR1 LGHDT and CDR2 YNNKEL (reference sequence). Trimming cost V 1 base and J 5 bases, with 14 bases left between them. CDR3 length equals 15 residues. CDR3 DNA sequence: TGTGCCAGCAGCCAAGGGACAACCTTTGGGTATGGCTACACCTTC. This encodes CASSQGTTFGYGYTF.

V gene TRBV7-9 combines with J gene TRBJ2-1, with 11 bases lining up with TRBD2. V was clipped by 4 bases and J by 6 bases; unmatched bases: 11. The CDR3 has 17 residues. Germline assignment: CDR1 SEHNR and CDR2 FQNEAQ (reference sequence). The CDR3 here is CASSSPTLAGAANEQFF. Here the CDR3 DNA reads TGTGCCAGCAGCTCCCCAACACTAGCGGGAGCGGCCAATGAGCAGTTCTTC.

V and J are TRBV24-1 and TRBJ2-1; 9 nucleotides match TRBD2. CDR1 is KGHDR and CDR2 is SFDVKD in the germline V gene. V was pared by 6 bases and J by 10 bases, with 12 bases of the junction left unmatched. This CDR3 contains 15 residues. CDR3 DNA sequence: TGTGCCACCAGTAAAAGTGGCGTAGCGGGAGTGGAGCAGTTCTTC. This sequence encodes CATSKSGVAGVEQFF.

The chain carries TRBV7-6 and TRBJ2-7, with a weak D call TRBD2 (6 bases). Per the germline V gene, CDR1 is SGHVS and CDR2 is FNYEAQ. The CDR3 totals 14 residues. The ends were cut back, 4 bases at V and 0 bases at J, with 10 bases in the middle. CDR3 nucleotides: TGTGCCAGCAGCTCTTCCGGGGGCTCCTACGAGCAGTACTTC. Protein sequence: CASSSSGGSYEQYF.

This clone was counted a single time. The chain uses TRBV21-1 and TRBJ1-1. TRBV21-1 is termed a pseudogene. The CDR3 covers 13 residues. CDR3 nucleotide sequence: TGTGCCAGCTCTGGGAGGCGTGGCACTGAAGCTTTCTTT. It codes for CASSGRRGTEAFF.

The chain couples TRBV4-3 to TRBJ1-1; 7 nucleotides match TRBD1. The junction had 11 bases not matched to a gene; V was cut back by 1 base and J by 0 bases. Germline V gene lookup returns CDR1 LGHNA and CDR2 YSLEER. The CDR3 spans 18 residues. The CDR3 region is CASSQGQGRLVMNTEAFF. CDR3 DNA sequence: TGCGCCAGCAGCCAAGGACAGGGCAGATTGGTCATGAACACTGAAGCTTTCTTT.

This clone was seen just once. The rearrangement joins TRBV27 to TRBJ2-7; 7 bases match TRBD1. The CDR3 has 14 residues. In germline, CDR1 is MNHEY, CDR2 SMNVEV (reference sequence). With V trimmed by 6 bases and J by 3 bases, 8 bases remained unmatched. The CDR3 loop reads CASSPGQSYYEQYF. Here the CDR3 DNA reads TGTGCCAGCAGCCCGGGACAGTCCTACTACGAGCAGTACTTC.